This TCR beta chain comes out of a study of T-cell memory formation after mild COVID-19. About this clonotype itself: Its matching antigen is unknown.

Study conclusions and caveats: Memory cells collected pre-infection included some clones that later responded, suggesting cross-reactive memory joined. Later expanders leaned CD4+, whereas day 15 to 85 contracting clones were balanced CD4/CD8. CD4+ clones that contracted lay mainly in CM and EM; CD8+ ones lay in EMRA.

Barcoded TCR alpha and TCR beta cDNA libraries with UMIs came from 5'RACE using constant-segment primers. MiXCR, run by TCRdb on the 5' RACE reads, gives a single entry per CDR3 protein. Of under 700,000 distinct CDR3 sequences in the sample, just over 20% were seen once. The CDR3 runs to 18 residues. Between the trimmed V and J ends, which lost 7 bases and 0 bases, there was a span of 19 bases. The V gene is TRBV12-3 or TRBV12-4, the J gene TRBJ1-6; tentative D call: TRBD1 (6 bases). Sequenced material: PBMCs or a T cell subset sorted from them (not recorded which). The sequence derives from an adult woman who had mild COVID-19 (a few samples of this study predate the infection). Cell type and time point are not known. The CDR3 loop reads CASTLRLRGLSYNSPLHF. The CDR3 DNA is TGTGCCAGCACCTTACGACTCAGGGGCCTCTCCTATAATTCACCCCTCCACTTT.